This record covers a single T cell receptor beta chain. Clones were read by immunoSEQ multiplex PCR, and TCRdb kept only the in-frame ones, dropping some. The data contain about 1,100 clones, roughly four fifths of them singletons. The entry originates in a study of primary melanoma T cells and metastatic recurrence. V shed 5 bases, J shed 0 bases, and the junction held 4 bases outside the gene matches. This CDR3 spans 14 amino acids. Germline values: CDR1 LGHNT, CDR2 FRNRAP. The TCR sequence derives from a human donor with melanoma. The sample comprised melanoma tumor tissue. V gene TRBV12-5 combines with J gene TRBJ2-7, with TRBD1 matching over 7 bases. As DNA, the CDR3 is TGTGCTAGTGGTCGCGACAGGGCCTCCTACGAGCAGTACTTC. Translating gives CASGRDRASYEQYF. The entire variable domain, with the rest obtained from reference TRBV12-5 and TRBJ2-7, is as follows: DARVTQTPRHKVTEMGQEVTMRCQPILGHNTVFWYRQTMMQGLELLAYFRNRAPLDDSGMPKDRFSAEMPDATLATLKIQPSEPRDSAVYFCASGRDRASYEQYFGPGTRLTVT.